Listed here are 13 T cell receptor beta chains from one sample, sequenced in a study of shared clonotypes between healthy human individuals. The assay was immunoSEQ multiplex PCR, and TCRdb's table has in-frame clones only and misses some. The sample includes roughly 550,000 clones, less than 97% of them seen just once. Terminally differentiated effector memory CD45RA+ cells were left out of the naive CD8 fraction, which was CD45RO-negative and positively selected for CCR7. The sequencing sample was made of naive CD8+ T cells sorted from blood. All receptors come from a woman in her thirties in good health.

This clone was detected once. The chain joins TRBV28 to TRBJ1-4; maybe TRBD1 (5 bases). Germline V CDR1 and CDR2: MDHEN, SYDVKM. This CDR3 spans 16 amino acids. V lost 4 bases, J lost 5 bases, and 17 bases lay in between. The CDR3 bases are TGTGCCAGCAGTTCTACTTCGGGGGAAGGGAATGAAAAACTGTTTTTT. Residues: CASSSTSGEGNEKLFF.

This clone was seen once. J is TRBJ2-7 and V is TRBV6-1; D is uncertain. Trimming took 4 bases from V and 3 from J, leaving 7 bases between them. Germline V CDR1 and CDR2: MNHNS, SASEGT. The CDR3 contains 12 residues. CDR3 coding DNA: TGTGCCAGCAGTGGCAGCTACTACGAGCAGTACTTC. It translates to CASSGSYYEQYF.

The chain is built from TRBV29-1 and TRBJ2-1; 8 bases agree with TRBD2. The CDR3 runs 16 residues. The germline CDR1 and CDR2 sequences are SQVTM and ANQGSEA. With V trimmed by 6 bases and J by 4 bases, 14 bases remained unmatched. The CDR3 region is CSVHRSGGERYNEQFF. The CDR3 DNA is TGCAGCGTCCATCGCTCGGGGGGGGAGAGATACAATGAGCAGTTCTTC.

Of note for this clone: The same CDR3 arises from other DNA sequences in this sample as well. This chain links TRBV4-1 with TRBJ2-7; 13 bases are a match to TRBD2. CDR1 and CDR2 from the germline V gene are MGHRA and YSYEKL. Germline trimming cut 1 base from V and 4 bases from J; bases unmatched to any gene: 1. CDR3 length: 15 residues. The CDR3 here is CASSQGLAGGYEQYF. The CDR3 DNA sequence: TGCGCCAGCAGCCAAGGACTAGCGGGAGGATACGAGCAGTACTTC.

The count of this clone is one. The chain employs TRBV7-9 and TRBJ1-4, with D tentatively TRBD1 (5 bases). The CDR3 totals 16 residues. The germline V and J ends were trimmed by 3 bases and 0 bases, with 11 bases remaining between them. Germline CDR1 and CDR2: SEHNR and FQNEAQ (reference sequence). CDR3 loop: CASSFSREATNEKLFF. CDR3 nucleotides: TGTGCCAGCAGCTTTTCCAGGGAAGCAACTAATGAAAAACTGTTTTTT.

The chain joins TRBV28 to TRBJ2-3; 8 nucleotides match TRBD1. The V and J ends lost 5 bases and 2 bases, in that order; junction bases with no gene match: 9. This CDR3 spans 16 amino acids. Germline loops: CDR1 MDHEN, CDR2 SYDVKM. This CDR3 is CASSPSDRAFTDTQYF. The CDR3, as DNA: TGTGCCAGCAGTCCCTCGGACAGGGCATTCACAGATACGCAGTATTTT.

For the CDR3, the DNA is TGTGCCAGTAGTCTAGGAGGACTAGCGGGCTACAATGAGCAGTTCTTC. Its protein product is CASSLGGLAGYNEQFF. V usage is TRBV19 and J usage is TRBJ2-1, with 11 bases lining up with TRBD2. Germline-derived CDR1 and CDR2 are LNHDA and SQIVND (reference sequence). With 5 bases clipped from V and 3 bases from J, the junction kept 6 bases outside the gene matches. The CDR3 contains 16 residues.

The chain uses TRBV2 and TRBJ1-1, with a possible D match to TRBD1 (5 bases). The germline CDR1 and CDR2 sequences are SNHLY and FYNNEI. Trimming shortened V by 7 bases and J by 0 bases, and 24 bases separated the two germline ends. CDR3 size: 18 residues. The CDR3 sequence is CASTGPSTGWGMNTEAFF. CDR3 bases: TGTGCCAGCACGGGCCCCTCAACGGGCTGGGGGATGAACACTGAAGCTTTCTTT.

The rearrangement links TRBV19 to TRBJ2-1; 7 bases agree with TRBD1. This CDR3 contains 16 residues. CDR1 is LNHDA, CDR2 SQIVND, per germline (reference sequence). V shed 4 bases, J shed 4 bases, and the junction held 10 bases outside the gene matches. DNA of the CDR3: TGTGCCAGTAGTACAGACTCCGGGACAGTATACAATGAGCAGTTCTTC. This codes for CASSTDSGTVYNEQFF.

To note about this clone: Other DNA sequences within the sample encode an identical CDR3. J is TRBJ2-1 and V is TRBV28; no firm D call. Germline CDR1 reads MDHEN; CDR2 reads SYDVKM. Deletions cut 2 bases from V and 7 bases from J, with 6 bases between. CDR3 length: 12 amino acids. This chain's CDR3 is CASSLEGNEQFF. The DNA of the CDR3 is TGTGCCAGCAGTTTAGAAGGGAATGAGCAGTTCTTC. Supplemented by reference TRBV28 and TRBJ2-1, the full variable domain reads DVKVTQSSRYLVKRTGEKVFLECVQDMDHENMFWYRQDPGLGLRLIYFSYDVKMKEKGDIPEGYSVSREKKERFSLILESASTNQTSMYLCASSLEGNEQFFGPGTRLTVL.

The rearrangement joins TRBV28 to TRBJ2-3, with a possible D match to TRBD1 (10 bases). From germline, CDR1 is MDHEN and CDR2 SYDVKM. The V and J ends lost 10 bases and 9 bases respectively, with 35 bases between them. The CDR3 is 18 residues long. This chain's CDR3 is CATNPGTGVSGSGYTQYF. CDR3 in DNA: TGTGCCACCAACCCGGGGACAGGGGTTAGCGGGAGTGGATACACGCAGTATTTT.

The chain uses TRBV27 and TRBJ2-1, with TRBD2 identical over 7 bases. The CDR3 has 16 residues. J was trimmed by 6 bases and V by 0 bases; bases with no gene match: 8. From germline, CDR1 is MNHEY and CDR2 SMNVEV (reference sequence). The CDR3 DNA reads as TGTGCCAGCAGTTTATCGGGGGGGTTGGGGCCCAATGAGCAGTTCTTC. It encodes CASSLSGGLGPNEQFF.

The chain carries TRBV2 and TRBJ2-7; 7 nucleotides agree with TRBD1. CDR1 is SNHLY, CDR2 FYNNEI, per germline. The CDR3 consists of 14 residues. Germline trimming cut 4 bases from V and 0 bases from J; bases unmatched to any gene: 3. The CDR3 loop reads CASSGGDSSYEQYF. In DNA form, the CDR3 reads TGTGCCAGCAGTGGAGGGGACAGCTCCTACGAGCAGTACTTC. Looking up the rest from reference TRBV2 and TRBJ2-7 gives the full variable domain: EPEVTQTPSHQVTQMGQEVILRCVPISNHLYFYWYRQILGQKVEFLVSFYNNEISEKSEIFDDQFSVERPDGSNFTLKIRSTKLEDSAMYFCASSGGDSSYEQYFGPGTRLTVT.